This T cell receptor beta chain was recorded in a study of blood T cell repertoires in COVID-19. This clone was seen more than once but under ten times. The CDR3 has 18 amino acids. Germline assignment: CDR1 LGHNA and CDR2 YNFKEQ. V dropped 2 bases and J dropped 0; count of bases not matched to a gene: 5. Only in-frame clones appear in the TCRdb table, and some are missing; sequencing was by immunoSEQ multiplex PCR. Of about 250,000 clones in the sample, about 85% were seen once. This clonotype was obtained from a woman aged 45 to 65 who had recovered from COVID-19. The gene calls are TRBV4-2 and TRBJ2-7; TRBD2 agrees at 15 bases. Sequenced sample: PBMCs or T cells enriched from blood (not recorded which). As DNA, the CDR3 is TGTGCCAGCAGCCAAAGGACTAGCGGGAGGGCCACCTCCTACGAGCAGTACTTC. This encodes CASSQRTSGRATSYEQYF.